What follows are 8 T cell receptor beta chains derived from one specimen sequenced in a study of blood T cell repertoires in COVID-19. The table came from immunoSEQ multiplex PCR; TCRdb's copy has only in-frame clones and leaves some out. This sample carries 200,000 to 300,000 clones, 75% to 90% of them seen once, and the ten largest clones take 1.5%. The sequenced sample was peripheral blood. These receptors were obtained from a woman aged 40 to 50 who had recovered from COVID-19.

The chain is built from TRBV5-1 and TRBJ2-7; 7 bases are a match to TRBD2. Germline CDR1 and CDR2: SGHRS and YFSETQ. The ends lost 4 bases at V and 6 bases at J; junction bases unmatched: 13. This CDR3 is built from 15 residues. CDR3 coding DNA: TGCGCCAGCAGCACCGGGGGGTCTTTTTCTGGCGAGCAGTACTTC. As protein: CASSTGGSFSGEQYF.

The V and J genes are TRBV5-6 and TRBJ1-3; 7 bases fit TRBD1. With 3 bases clipped from V and 0 bases from J, the junction kept 6 bases outside the gene matches. Germline V gene lookup returns CDR1 SGHDT and CDR2 YYEEEE. The CDR3 runs 16 residues. The CDR3 bases are TGTGCCAGCAGCTGGGACAGAGAAGTCTCTGGAAACACCATATATTTT. Its protein is CASSWDREVSGNTIYF. Filled out from reference TRBV5-6 and TRBJ1-3, the complete variable domain reads DAGVTQSPTHLIKTRGQQVTLRCSPKSGHDTVSWYQQALGQGPQFIFQYYEEEERQRGNFPDRFSGHQFPNYSSELNVNALLLGDSALYLCASSWDREVSGNTIYFGEGSWLTVV.

This clone came up once. The chain recombines TRBV9 with TRBJ1-3; 9 positions agree with TRBD1. The CDR3 consists of 16 residues. The junction had 6 bases not matched to a gene; V was cut back by 2 bases and J by 3 bases. CDR1 is SGDLS and CDR2 is YYNGEE in the germline V gene. The CDR3 sequence: CASSVGTGIHGNTIYF. CDR3 in DNA: TGTGCCAGCAGCGTCGGGACAGGGATTCATGGAAACACCATATATTTT. The full variable domain, in which reference TRBV9 and TRBJ1-3 provide the parts outside the CDR3, is DSGVTQTPKHLITATGQRVTLRCSPRSGDLSVYWYQQSLDQGLQFLIQYYNGEERAKGNILERFSAQQFPDLHSELNLSSLELGDSALYFCASSVGTGIHGNTIYFGEGSWLTVV.

This clone was seen only once. The chain links TRBV11-2 to TRBJ1-1; no clear D. V was shortened by 7 bases and J by 5 bases, with 8 bases between the two germline ends. The CDR3 is 11 amino acids. Germline V CDR1 and CDR2: SGHAT, FQNNGV. CDR3: CASTEGTEAFF. The DNA for the CDR3 is TGTGCCAGCACAGAGGGTACTGAAGCTTTCTTT.

This chain links TRBV3-1 (or the pseudogene TRBV3-2) with TRBJ2-4; possibly TRBD2 for D (6 bases). The CDR3 contains 13 residues. Germline V lookup: CDR1 LGHDT, CDR2 YNNKEL (reference sequence). The germline V and J ends were trimmed by 5 bases and 3 bases, with 8 bases remaining between them. CDR3 coding DNA: TGTGCCAGCAGCAGGGGAGGCAAAAACATTCAGTACTTC. Its protein is CASSRGGKNIQYF.

This clone was picked up one time. CDR3 in amino acids: CASRQTSGGINEQYF. CDR3 DNA: TGTGCCAGCAGGCAAACTAGCGGGGGGATCAACGAGCAGTACTTC. The J gene is TRBJ2-7, the V gene TRBV2; TRBD2 agrees at 12 bases. The ends lost 6 bases at V and 5 bases at J; junction bases unmatched: 8. The germline V gene has CDR1 SNHLY and CDR2 FYNNEI. The CDR3 is 15 amino acids.

This clone was seen a few times. The rearrangement uses TRBV7-2 and TRBJ2-7; TRBD2 matches 7 bases. The junction had 11 bases not matched to a gene; V was cut back by 6 bases and J by 0 bases. The CDR3 spans 16 residues. CDR1 SGHTA and CDR2 FQGNSA come from the germline V gene. The CDR3 DNA reads TGTGCCAGCAGTCCCCGGGGAGGGAGGAGCTCCTACGAGCAGTACTTC. Amino acid sequence: CASSPRGGRSSYEQYF.

The chain uses TRBV27 and TRBJ1-1, with 7 positions matching TRBD1. The junction had 8 bases not matched to a gene; V was cut back by 0 bases and J by 4 bases. Per germline, CDR1 MNHEY and CDR2 SMNVEV (reference sequence). The CDR3 has 16 amino acids. CDR3: CASSLSPPGGGTEAFF. DNA for the CDR3: TGTGCCAGCAGTTTATCCCCCCCAGGGGGAGGCACTGAAGCTTTCTTT.